The source of this T cell receptor (beta chain) is a study of cytomegalovirus exposure and HLA in healthy donors. Study results and limitations: Researchers reportedly found TCR beta sequences accurately predicted most subjects' HLA-A and HLA-B alleles. A highly shared variant cluster was judged a likely technical artifact.

This CDR3 contains 12 residues. PCR primers comprised 60 Vbeta and 13 Jbeta primers. Only in-frame clones appear in the TCRdb table, and some are missing; sequencing was by immunoSEQ multiplex PCR. Here the sample spans some 97,000 clones, roughly 80% being singletons. For this clone: Its antigen is unknown.

What was sequenced was PBMCs. The origin of this receptor is a male donor in good health and CMV-seropositive. J is TRBJ2-7 and V is TRBV1; the DNA was not used to check the table's D call, TRBD2. TRBV1 is termed a pseudogene. CDR3 nucleotides: TGCACCAGCAGCCAAGATTTCGACGAGCAGTACTTC. Amino acids: CTSSQDFDEQYF.